This T cell receptor (beta chain) was recorded in a study of blood T cell repertoires in COVID-19. Profiled with immunoSEQ multiplex PCR; TCRdb holds only in-frame clones, not every one. The sample yields approximately 76,000 clones, over 70% seen once. The length of the CDR3 is 15 residues. Trimming cost V 1 base and J 1 base, with 11 bases left between them. Germline-derived CDR1 and CDR2 are SGHTS and YDEGEE. This clone was observed once. The chain uses TRBV5-8 and TRBJ1-1; D is undetermined. Sequenced material: peripheral blood. This TCR was sampled from a woman between 70 and 85 years old with acute or convalescent COVID-19. The DNA for the CDR3 is TGTGCCAGCAGCTTGTTCGGCGGCGGGAACACTGAAGCTTTCTTT. Protein: CASSLFGGGNTEAFF.